This TCR beta chain was captured in a study of blood T cell repertoires in COVID-19. Produced via immunoSEQ multiplex PCR; TCRdb's table is partial and in-frame only. The sample records about 480,000 clones, around 85% being singletons. The V gene lost 10 bases and the J gene lost 3 bases, with 18 bases spanning the gap. Germline lookup yields CDR1 MNHEY and CDR2 SMNVEV (reference sequence). This CDR3 region has 14 residues. The specimen was PBMCs or T cells enriched from blood (not recorded which). This receptor was identified in an older woman who had recovered from COVID-19. V usage is TRBV27 and J usage is TRBJ1-2, with a weak D call TRBD1 (6 bases). CDR3 bases: TGTGCCAACGGAACGAGGGGGACCGACTATGGCTACACCTTC. Encoded protein: CANGTRGTDYGYTF.